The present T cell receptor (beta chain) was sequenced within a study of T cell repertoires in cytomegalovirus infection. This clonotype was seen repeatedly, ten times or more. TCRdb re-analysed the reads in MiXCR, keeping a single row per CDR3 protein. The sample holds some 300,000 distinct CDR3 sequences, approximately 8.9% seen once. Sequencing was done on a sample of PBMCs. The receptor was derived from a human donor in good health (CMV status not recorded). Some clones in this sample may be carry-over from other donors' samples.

The CDR3 loop reads CSALRTPSSYEQYF. The CDR3 DNA reads TGCAGTGCACTTAGGACCCCTAGCTCCTACGAGCAGTACTTC. V and J are TRBV20-1 and TRBJ2-7; D unclear. This CDR3 has 14 residues. Germline V gives CDR1 DFQATT, CDR2 SNEGSKA (reference sequence). Deletions cut 6 bases from V and 0 bases from J, with 15 bases between.